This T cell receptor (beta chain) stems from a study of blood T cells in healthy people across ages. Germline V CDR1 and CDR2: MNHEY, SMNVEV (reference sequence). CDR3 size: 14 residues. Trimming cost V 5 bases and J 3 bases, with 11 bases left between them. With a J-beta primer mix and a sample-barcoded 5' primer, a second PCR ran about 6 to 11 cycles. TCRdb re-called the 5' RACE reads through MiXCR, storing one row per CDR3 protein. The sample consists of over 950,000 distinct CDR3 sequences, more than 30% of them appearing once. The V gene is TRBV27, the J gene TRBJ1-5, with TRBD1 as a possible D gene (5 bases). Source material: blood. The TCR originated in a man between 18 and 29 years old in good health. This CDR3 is CASSPDNNNQPQHF. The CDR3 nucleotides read TGTGCCAGCAGTCCGGACAACAACAATCAGCCCCAGCATTTT.